This T cell receptor beta chain was retrieved from a study of T cells in narcolepsy. Here immunoSEQ multiplex PCR was the method, and the copy in TCRdb shows in-frame clones only, minus some. In the table there are 25,000 to 35,000 clones, under 85% of which are singletons. V shed 5 bases and J shed 3 bases, with 16 bases lying between them. Per the germline V gene, CDR1 is GTSNPN and CDR2 is SVGIG (reference sequence). This CDR3 spans 15 amino acids. The material sequenced was CD45RA- memory CD4+ T cells from PBMCs. The sequence derives from a human donor with narcolepsy. The genes are TRBV30 and TRBJ1-4, with TRBD1 as a possible D gene (6 bases). CDR3 DNA sequence: TGTGCCTGGCTCCCCCCGGGGGCGGCTAATGAAAAACTGTTTTTT. It translates to CAWLPPGAANEKLFF.